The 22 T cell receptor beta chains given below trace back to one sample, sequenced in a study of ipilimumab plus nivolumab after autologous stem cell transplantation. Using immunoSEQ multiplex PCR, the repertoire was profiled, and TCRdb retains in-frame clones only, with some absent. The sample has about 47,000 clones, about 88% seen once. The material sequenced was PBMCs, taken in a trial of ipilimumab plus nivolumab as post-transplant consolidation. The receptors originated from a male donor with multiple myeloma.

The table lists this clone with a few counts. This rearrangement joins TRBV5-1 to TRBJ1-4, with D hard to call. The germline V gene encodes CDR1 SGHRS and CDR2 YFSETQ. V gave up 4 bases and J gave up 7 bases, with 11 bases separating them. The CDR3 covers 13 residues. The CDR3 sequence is CASSPEWGEKLFF. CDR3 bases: TGCGCCAGCAGCCCCGAATGGGGTGAAAAACTGTTTTTT.

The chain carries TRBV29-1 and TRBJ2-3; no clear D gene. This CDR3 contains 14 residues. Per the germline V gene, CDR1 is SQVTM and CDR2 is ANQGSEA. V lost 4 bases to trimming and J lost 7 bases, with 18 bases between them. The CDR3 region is CSVVDVESGYTQYF. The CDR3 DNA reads TGCAGCGTTGTTGACGTAGAGTCCGGGTATACGCAGTATTTT.

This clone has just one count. The DNA for the CDR3 is TGTGCCAGCAGTTTATTCGGGACAGGGGGTGAAAAACTGTTTTTT. This gives the protein CASSLFGTGGEKLFF. The gene calls are TRBV27 and TRBJ1-4; 11 nucleotides align to TRBD1. The germline V gene encodes CDR1 MNHEY and CDR2 SMNVEV (reference sequence). This CDR3 contains 15 residues. V lost 1 base to trimming and J lost 7 bases; unmatched junction nucleotides: 2.

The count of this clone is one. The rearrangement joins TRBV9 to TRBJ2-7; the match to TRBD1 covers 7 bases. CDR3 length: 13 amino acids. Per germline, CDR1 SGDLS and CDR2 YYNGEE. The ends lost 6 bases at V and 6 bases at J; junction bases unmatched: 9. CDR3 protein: CASNRDSGTEQYF. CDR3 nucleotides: TGTGCCAGCAACCGGGACAGTGGAACCGAGCAGTACTTC.

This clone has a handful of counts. Here the CDR3 reads CASSPPTGDTEAFF. CDR3 bases: TGTGCCAGCAGCCCCCCAACGGGGGACACTGAAGCTTTCTTT. The chain has TRBV2 and TRBJ1-1; tentatively, D is TRBD1 (5 bases). The CDR3 covers 14 residues. Germline V lookup: CDR1 SNHLY, CDR2 FYNNEI. The ends were cut back, 6 bases at V and 3 bases at J, with 14 bases in the middle.

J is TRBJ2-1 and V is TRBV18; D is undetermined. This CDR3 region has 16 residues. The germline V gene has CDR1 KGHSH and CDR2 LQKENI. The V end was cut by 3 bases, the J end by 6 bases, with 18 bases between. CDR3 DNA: TGTGCCAGCTCACCGTCGAGTTGGGGTGAGGCCAATGAGCAGTTCTTC. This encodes CASSPSSWGEANEQFF.

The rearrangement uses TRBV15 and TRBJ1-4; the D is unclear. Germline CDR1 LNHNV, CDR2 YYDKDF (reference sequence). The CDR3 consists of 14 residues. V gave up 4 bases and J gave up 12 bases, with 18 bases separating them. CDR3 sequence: CATSIAPMVRELFF. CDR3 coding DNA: TGTGCCACCAGCATAGCCCCAATGGTTAGAGAACTGTTTTTT.

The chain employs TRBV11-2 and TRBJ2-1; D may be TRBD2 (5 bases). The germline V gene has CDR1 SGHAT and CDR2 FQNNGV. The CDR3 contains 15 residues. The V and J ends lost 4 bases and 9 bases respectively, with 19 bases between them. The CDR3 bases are TGTGCCAGCAGCTCTGAGGGAGTCCGGATGGGTGAGCAGTTCTTC. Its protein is CASSSEGVRMGEQFF.

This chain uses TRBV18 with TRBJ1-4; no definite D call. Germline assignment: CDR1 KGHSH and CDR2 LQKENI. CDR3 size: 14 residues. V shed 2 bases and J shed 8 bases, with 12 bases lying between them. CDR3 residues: CASSPMPGKEKLFF. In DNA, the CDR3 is TGTGCCAGCTCACCAATGCCCGGGAAAGAAAAACTGTTTTTT. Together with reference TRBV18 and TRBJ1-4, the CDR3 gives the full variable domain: NAGVMQNPRHLVRRRGQEARLRCSPMKGHSHVYWYRQLPEEGLKFMVYLQKENIIDESGMPKERFSAEFPKEGPSILRIQQVVRGDSAAYFCASSPMPGKEKLFFGSGTQLSVL.

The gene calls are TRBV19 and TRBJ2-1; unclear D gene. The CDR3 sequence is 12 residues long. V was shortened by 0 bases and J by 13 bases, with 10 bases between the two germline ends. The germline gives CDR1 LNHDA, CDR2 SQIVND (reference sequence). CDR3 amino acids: CASSIDYISQFF. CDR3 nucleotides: TGTGCCAGTAGTATAGATTACATTTCCCAGTTCTTC. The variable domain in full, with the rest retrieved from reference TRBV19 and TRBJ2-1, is DGGITQSPKYLFRKEGQNVTLSCEQNLNHDAMYWYRQDPGQGLRLIYYSQIVNDFQKGDIAEGYSVSREKKESFPLTVTSAQKNPTAFYLCASSIDYISQFFGPGTRLTVL.

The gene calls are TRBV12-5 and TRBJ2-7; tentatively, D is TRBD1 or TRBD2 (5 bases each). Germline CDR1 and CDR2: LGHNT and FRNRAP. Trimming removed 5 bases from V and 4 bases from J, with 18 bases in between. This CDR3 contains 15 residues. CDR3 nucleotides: TGTGCTAGTGGTGGCCAGGGATGGGGGACGTACGAGCAGTACTTC. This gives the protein CASGGQGWGTYEQYF. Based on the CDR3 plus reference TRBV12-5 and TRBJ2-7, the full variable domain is DARVTQTPRHKVTEMGQEVTMRCQPILGHNTVFWYRQTMMQGLELLAYFRNRAPLDDSGMPKDRFSAEMPDATLATLKIQPSEPRDSAVYFCASGGQGWGTYEQYFGPGTRLTVT.

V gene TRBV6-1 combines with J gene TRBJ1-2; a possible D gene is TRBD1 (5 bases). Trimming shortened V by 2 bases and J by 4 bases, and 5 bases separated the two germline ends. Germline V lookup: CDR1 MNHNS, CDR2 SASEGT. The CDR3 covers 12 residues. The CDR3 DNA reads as TGTGCCAGCAGTGAAAGGGGCTATGGCTACACCTTC. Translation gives CASSERGYGYTF.

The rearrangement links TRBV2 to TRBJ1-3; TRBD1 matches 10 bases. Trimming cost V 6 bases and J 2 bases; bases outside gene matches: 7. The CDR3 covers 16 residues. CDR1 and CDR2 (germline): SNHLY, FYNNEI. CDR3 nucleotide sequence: TGTGCCAGCAGCGGTGGGACAGGGGAAACTGGAAACACCATATATTTT. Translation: CASSGGTGETGNTIYF.

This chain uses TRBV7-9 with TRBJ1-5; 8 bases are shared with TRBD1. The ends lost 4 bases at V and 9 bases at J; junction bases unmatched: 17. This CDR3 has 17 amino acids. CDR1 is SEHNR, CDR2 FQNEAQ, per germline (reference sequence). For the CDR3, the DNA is TGTGCCAGCAGCTATAATCAGGGGGCCGGGTTTGATCGGCCCCAGCATTTT. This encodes CASSYNQGAGFDRPQHF.

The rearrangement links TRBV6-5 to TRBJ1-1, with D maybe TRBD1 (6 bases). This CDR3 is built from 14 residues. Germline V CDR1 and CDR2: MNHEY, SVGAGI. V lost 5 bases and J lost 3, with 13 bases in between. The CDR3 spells CASSLRDTDTEAFF. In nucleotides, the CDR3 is TGTGCCAGCAGTCTCCGGGACACTGACACTGAAGCTTTCTTT.

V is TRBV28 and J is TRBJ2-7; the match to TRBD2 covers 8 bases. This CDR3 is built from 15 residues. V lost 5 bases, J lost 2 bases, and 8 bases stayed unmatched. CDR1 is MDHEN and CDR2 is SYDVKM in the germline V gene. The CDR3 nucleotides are TGTGCCAGCAGTCCCCCGGGGGGGGCGCCCTACGAGCAGTACTTC. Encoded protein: CASSPPGGAPYEQYF.

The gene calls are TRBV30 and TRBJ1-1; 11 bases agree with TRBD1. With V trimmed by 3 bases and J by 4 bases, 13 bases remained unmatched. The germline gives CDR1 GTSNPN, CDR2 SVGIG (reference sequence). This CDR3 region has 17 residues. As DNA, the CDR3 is TGTGCCTGGAGGAAAAGGGACAGGGGGTCAGTGATCACTGAAGCTTTCTTT. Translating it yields CAWRKRDRGSVITEAFF.

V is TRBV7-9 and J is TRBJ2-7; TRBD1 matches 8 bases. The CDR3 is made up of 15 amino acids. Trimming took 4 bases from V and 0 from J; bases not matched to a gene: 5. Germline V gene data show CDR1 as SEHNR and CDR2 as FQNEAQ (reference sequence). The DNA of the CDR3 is TGTGCCAGCAGCTCGGGACAGGATTACTCCTACGAGCAGTACTTC. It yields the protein CASSSGQDYSYEQYF. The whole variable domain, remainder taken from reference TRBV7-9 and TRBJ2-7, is DTGVSQNPRHKITKRGQNVTFRCDPISEHNRLYWYRQTLGQGPEFLTYFQNEAQLEKSRLLSDRFSAERPKGSFSTLEIQRTEQGDSAMYLCASSSGQDYSYEQYFGPGTRLTVT.

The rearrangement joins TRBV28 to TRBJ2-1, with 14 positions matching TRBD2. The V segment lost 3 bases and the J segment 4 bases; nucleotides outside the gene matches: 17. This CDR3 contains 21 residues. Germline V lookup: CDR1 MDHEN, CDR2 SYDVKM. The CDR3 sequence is CASSFSEGTSGRPRFYNEQFF. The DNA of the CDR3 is TGTGCCAGCAGTTTTTCCGAGGGGACTAGCGGGAGACCACGATTTTACAATGAGCAGTTCTTC.

In DNA, the CDR3 is TGTGCCAGCTCACCATTGGACATACAATACGAGCAGTACTTC. Protein: CASSPLDIQYEQYF. This rearrangement joins TRBV18 to TRBJ2-7; perhaps TRBD1 as D (5 bases). The CDR3 is 14 residues long. Germline CDR1 reads KGHSH; CDR2 reads LQKENI. V lost 2 bases to trimming and J lost 4 bases, with 12 bases between them.

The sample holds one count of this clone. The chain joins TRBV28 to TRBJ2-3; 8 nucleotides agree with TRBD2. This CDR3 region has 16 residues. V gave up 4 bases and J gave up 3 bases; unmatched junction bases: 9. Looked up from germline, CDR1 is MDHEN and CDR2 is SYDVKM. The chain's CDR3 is CASSSPPAGETDTQYF. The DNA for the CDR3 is TGTGCCAGCAGTTCCCCCCCAGCGGGAGAGACAGATACGCAGTATTTT.

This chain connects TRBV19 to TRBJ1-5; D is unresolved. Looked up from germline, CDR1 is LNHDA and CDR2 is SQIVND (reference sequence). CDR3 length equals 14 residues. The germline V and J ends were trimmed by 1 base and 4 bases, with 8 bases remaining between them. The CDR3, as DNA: TGTGCCAGTAGTATAGCGGGCGGGAATCAGCCCCAGCATTTT. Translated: CASSIAGGNQPQHF.